This entry features one TCR beta chain sequence. The record originates from a study of blood T cell repertoires in COVID-19. Study-level background: The United States, Italy and Spain provided the acute and convalescent COVID-19 samples. T cells, B-cell-depleted T cells, or PBMCs supplied cDNA or gDNA.

Per the study methods: Amplified reference gene primers provided the basis for estimating nucleated cell counts. Data came from immunoSEQ multiplex PCR; TCRdb stores just in-frame clones and leaves some out. Clonal size and the V and J genes are those of that table, whereas D and trimming came from the DNA. The sample consists of roughly 100,000 clones, 80% to 90% of them appearing once. Trimming cost V 6 bases and J 1 base; bases outside gene matches: 4. CDR1 and CDR2 (germline): LNHDA, SQIVND (reference sequence). This CDR3 contains 15 residues. Sequencing was done on a sample of peripheral blood. The sequence derives from a human donor in a cohort sampled during active COVID-19. The chain joins TRBV19 to TRBJ1-4, with 8 bases identical to TRBD1. The chain's CDR3 is CASSPGGLTNEKLFF. In DNA, the CDR3 is TGTGCCAGTAGCCCAGGGGGCCTAACTAATGAAAAACTGTTTTTT.